The 32 T cell receptor beta chains reported below all come from one sample, sequenced in a study of regulatory T cells in long-lasting Graves disease. TCR beta libraries were built with iRepertoire HTBI primers and Arm-PCR of CDR3 regions. TCRdb re-derived calls from the multiplex PCR reads in MiXCR, one entry per CDR3 protein. The sample records fewer than 550,000 distinct CDR3 sequences, around 15% being singletons. The time point is: newly diagnosed GD, antithyroid drugs for less than 3 months. After RNA was extracted from PBMCs, the TCR library was made from it. This same sample was also part of a study on T cells in Graves' hyperthyroidism and ophthalmopathy.

Sequencing was performed on peripheral blood mononuclear cells (PBMCs), taken at new diagnosis, from a patient treated with antithyroid drugs. The receptors were gathered from a woman aged 35-65 years with Graves disease.

The genes are TRBV20-1 and TRBJ2-3; the D call may be TRBD1 or TRBD2 (6 bases each). TRBJ2-5 explains the end of the DNA better; the J call may be wrong. CDR3 length equals 14 residues. Looked up from germline, CDR1 is DFQATT and CDR2 is SNEGSKA (reference sequence). The chain's CDR3 is CSARDPGAGETQYF. The CDR3 nucleotides read TGCAGTGCTAGAGATCCGGGGGCCGGGGAGACCCAGTACTTC.

The chain carries TRBV7-8 and TRBJ1-1, with a possible D match to TRBD1 (6 bases). CDR3 length: 16 amino acids. CDR1 and CDR2 from the germline V gene are SGHVS and FQNEAQ. V was cut by 0 bases and J by 0 bases, with 11 bases left in between. The CDR3 nucleotides are TGTGCCAGCAGCTTAGCGAACAGGGAAGTGAACACTGAAGCTTTCTTT. This codes for CASSLANREVNTEAFF. The full variable domain, rest sourced from reference TRBV7-8 and TRBJ1-1, is GAGVSQSPRYKVAKRGQDVALRCDPISGHVSLFWYQQALGQGPEFLTYFQNEAQLDKSGLPSDRFFAERPEGSVSTLKIQRTQQEDSAVYLCASSLANREVNTEAFFGQGTRLTVV.

This clonotype was counted many times. V and J are TRBV6-1 and TRBJ1-5, with a weak D call TRBD1 (5 bases). CDR3 size: 15 residues. CDR1 is MNHNS and CDR2 is SASEGT in the germline V gene. Trimming took 5 bases from V and 4 from J, leaving 15 bases between them. DNA of the CDR3: TGTGCCAGCAGTCCCCCCGGGGCAGCAAATCAGCCCCAGCATTTT. Translated: CASSPPGAANQPQHF.

There are many counts of this clonotype. V is TRBV5-1 and J is TRBJ1-3; tentatively, D is TRBD1 (6 bases). CDR1 and CDR2 from the germline V gene are SGHRS and YFSETQ. This CDR3 has 15 residues. V was trimmed by 4 bases and J by 2 bases, leaving 13 bases between them. CDR3 DNA sequence: TGCGCCAGCAGCATGACAGGTCTAGCTGGAAACACCATATATTTT. It encodes CASSMTGLAGNTIYF.

This clonotype occurred many times. The rearrangement links TRBV28 to TRBJ1-1, with no clear D. Germline V gene lookup returns CDR1 MDHEN and CDR2 SYDVKM. CDR3 length equals 14 residues. Trimming stripped 6 bases from V and 0 bases from J, with 11 bases between. CDR3 DNA: TGTGCCAGCAGCTTTACGAACATGAACACTGAAGCTTTCTTT. Its protein product is CASSFTNMNTEAFF.

The rearrangement joins TRBV3-1 to TRBJ1-1, with 8 positions matching TRBD1. The trim removed 7 bases at V and 6 bases at J, leaving 10 bases unmatched. CDR3 length: 14 residues. Per the germline V gene, CDR1 is LGHDT and CDR2 is YNNKEL (reference sequence). The CDR3 DNA sequence: TGTGCCAGCACCCTTCAGGGGGCGATACCTGAAGCTTTCTTT. This gives the protein CASTLQGAIPEAFF.

This clonotype occurred many times. J is TRBJ1-1 and V is TRBV20-1, with D uncertain. Germline-derived CDR1 and CDR2 are DFQATT and SNEGSKA (reference sequence). Trimming took 3 bases from V and 1 from J, leaving 12 bases between them. The CDR3 extends over 14 amino acids. The CDR3 region is CSASNGGPNTEAFF. The DNA for the CDR3 is TGCAGTGCTAGCAATGGCGGACCGAACACTGAAGCTTTCTTT.

As to this clonotype: With a much larger clone just one base away, this may be a read error. Given the absence of the conserved phenylalanine or tryptophan at the CDR3 end, a read error is likely. The rearrangement joins TRBV30 to TRBJ2-7, with D possibly TRBD1 on 6 matching bases. Trimming took off 5 bases at V and 4 bases at J, with 15 bases between the two ends. This CDR3 is 13 amino acids long. Germline CDR1 reads GTSNPN; CDR2 reads SVGIG (reference sequence). The CDR3 DNA reads as TGTGCCTGGCGAGGGGACAATGGATACGAGCAGTACTCC. Translation gives CAWRGDNGYEQYS.

The table lists this clonotype with many counts. The V call is TRBV2, the J call TRBJ2-5, with D possibly being TRBD2 (5 bases). Germline V CDR1 and CDR2: SNHLY, FYNNEI. The CDR3 consists of 13 residues. V was pared by 1 base and J by 7 bases, with 10 bases between. The CDR3 region has the DNA TGTGCCAGCAGTGAAGGAGGGAAGGTGACCCAGTACTTC. This sequence encodes CASSEGGKVTQYF.

This clonotype occurred many times. V is TRBV20-1 and J is TRBJ2-5; D is unresolved. In germline, CDR1 is DFQATT, CDR2 SNEGSKA (reference sequence). The ends were cut back, 3 bases at V and 5 bases at J, with 7 bases in the middle. The CDR3 is made up of 11 amino acids. The CDR3: CSASRIETQYF. The CDR3 region has the DNA TGCAGTGCTAGTCGTATCGAGACCCAGTACTTC.

This clonotype has at least ten counts. V and J are TRBV6-2 or TRBV6-3 and TRBJ1-1; D is possibly TRBD1 (5 bases). CDR1 and CDR2 from the germline V gene are MNHEY and SVGEGT. This CDR3 spans 15 amino acids. The V and J ends lost 6 bases and 0 bases respectively, with 14 bases between them. This CDR3 is CASRRGGIMNTEAFF. The CDR3 DNA follows: TGTGCCAGCAGGCGGGGGGGGATAATGAACACTGAAGCTTTCTTT.

This clonotype has ten or more counts. This chain links TRBV6-1 with TRBJ1-2; tentatively, D is TRBD1 (5 bases). Trimming stripped 10 bases from V and 2 bases from J, with 14 bases between. CDR1 is MNHNS and CDR2 is SASEGT in the germline V gene. This CDR3 spans 13 amino acids. The CDR3: CATHHRDNYGYTF. The DNA of the CDR3 is TGTGCCACCCACCACCGGGACAACTATGGCTACACCTTC.

This clonotype appeared once. A far larger clone is just one base off, so this is likely a read error. The chain recombines TRBV6-2 or TRBV6-3 with TRBJ2-5; D ambiguous. CDR3 size: 11 residues. CDR1 is MNHEY, CDR2 SVGEGT, per germline. The CDR3 DNA sequence: TGTGCCAGCGGTTACAGAGAGACCCAGTACTTC. Its translation is CASGYRETQYF.

This clonotype has at least ten counts. The V and J genes are TRBV11-2 and TRBJ2-1; 10 nucleotides align to TRBD2. Germline V gives CDR1 SGHAT, CDR2 FQNNGV. J was trimmed by 6 bases and V by 5 bases; bases with no gene match: 16. There are 18 residues in the CDR3. DNA for the CDR3: TGTGCCAGCAGCCAACGGAGCGGGGGGGCCTGGGGAGGCAATGAGCAGTTCTTC. It encodes CASSQRSGGAWGGNEQFF.

The table lists this clonotype with a few counts. The chain links TRBV27 to TRBJ1-1; D is possibly TRBD1 (6 bases). Germline lookup yields CDR1 MNHEY and CDR2 SMNVEV (reference sequence). Between the trimmed V and J ends, which lost 8 bases and 3 bases, there was a span of 16 bases. The CDR3 loop spans 14 amino acids. The CDR3 reads CASRNRAVDTEAFF. The CDR3 DNA sequence: TGTGCCAGCCGTAACAGGGCTGTGGACACTGAAGCTTTCTTT.

This clonotype appeared a few times. The V gene is TRBV12-3 or TRBV12-4, the J gene TRBJ2-2, with D perhaps matching TRBD2 (7 bases). Trimming took 3 bases from V and 9 from J, leaving 14 bases between them. This CDR3 comprises 14 residues. The CDR3 coding sequence is TGTGCCAGCAGTTTGGGCCGGGGGGCCCGGGAGCTGTTTTTT. Translated, it gives CASSLGRGARELFF.

The table lists this clonotype with a few counts. Its ends do not fully match the called genes, so a read error is possible. This rearrangement joins TRBV29-1 to TRBJ1-2; D gene uncertain. The germline CDR1 and CDR2 sequences are SQVTM and ANQGSEA. This CDR3 region has 12 residues. CDR3 DNA: TGCAGCGGTGAACTTGGGGACTATGGCTACACCTTC. Its protein product is CSGELGDYGYTF.

The V and J genes are TRBV12-3 or TRBV12-4 and TRBJ2-5, with TRBD1 as a possible D gene (5 bases). The CDR3 extends over 16 amino acids. The V end was cut by 2 bases, the J end by 5 bases, with 18 bases between. The CDR3 protein is CASSLQGITLDETQYF. DNA of the CDR3: TGTGCCAGCAGTTTACAGGGAATCACGCTTGACGAGACCCAGTACTTC.

Many counts were recorded for this clonotype. The chain employs TRBV7-2 and TRBJ1-4; D is ambiguous. CDR1 is SGHTA, CDR2 FQGNSA, per germline. The CDR3 is 16 amino acids. The germline V and J ends were trimmed by 2 bases and 1 base, with 11 bases remaining between them. This chain's CDR3 is CASSLLGLQTNEKLFF. The CDR3 nucleotides are TGTGCCAGCAGCTTACTCGGACTGCAAACTAATGAAAAACTGTTTTTT.

This clonotype was seen a few times. This chain joins TRBV5-1 and TRBJ2-5, with D unclear. There are 12 residues in the CDR3. V was pared by 2 bases and J by 8 bases, with 10 bases between. From germline, CDR1 is SGHRS and CDR2 YFSETQ. CDR3 sequence: CASSLSLETQYF. The CDR3 nucleotides read TGCGCCAGCAGCTTAAGTTTAGAAACCCAGTACTTC.

The V gene is TRBV5-1, the J gene TRBJ1-2; 9 bases align to TRBD1. V gave up 1 base and J gave up 10 bases; unmatched junction bases: 8. Germline V gene lookup returns CDR1 SGHRS and CDR2 YFSETQ. This CDR3 spans 14 amino acids. DNA for the CDR3: TGCGCCAGCAGCTTGACCGTGACAGGGGGTGACTACACCTTC. It translates to CASSLTVTGGDYTF.

The V and J genes are TRBV7-2 and TRBJ2-5; unclear D gene. Germline V CDR1 and CDR2: SGHTA, FQGNSA. Deletions cut 1 base from V and 0 bases from J, with 6 bases between. CDR3 size: 14 residues. The CDR3 nucleotides are TGTGCCAGCAGCTTAGAACAGTACCAAGAGACCCAGTACTTC. This gives the protein CASSLEQYQETQYF.

This clonotype was seen many times. V is TRBV3-1 and J is TRBJ2-3; the D is unclear. Germline loops: CDR1 LGHDT, CDR2 YNNKEL (reference sequence). There are 15 residues in the CDR3. The V gene lost 0 bases and the J gene lost 0 bases, with 7 bases spanning the gap. The CDR3 spells CASSQELESTDTQYF. The CDR3, as DNA: TGTGCCAGCAGCCAAGAATTGGAGAGCACAGATACGCAGTATTTT.

This clonotype was detected ten times or more. Here the CDR3 DNA reads TGTGCCAGCAGTTTTGGGGACAGGGGCCATGAGCAGTTCTTC. It is translated as CASSFGDRGHEQFF. The chain joins TRBV12-3 or TRBV12-4 to TRBJ2-1, with 10 bases identical to TRBD1. V was clipped by 3 bases and J by 8 bases; unmatched bases: 4. The CDR3 is made up of 14 amino acids.

J is TRBJ2-7 and V is TRBV7-3; D is ambiguous. In germline, CDR1 is SGHTA, CDR2 FQGTGA. V was cut by 5 bases and J by 0 bases, with 8 bases left in between. The CDR3 loop spans 13 amino acids. The CDR3 reads CASSASSSYEQYF. The DNA for the CDR3 is TGTGCCAGCAGCGCGTCAAGCTCCTACGAGCAGTACTTC.

This rearrangement joins TRBV3-1 to TRBJ1-2; D is unclear. The V end lost 0 bases, the J end lost 6 bases, and 14 bases lay between the germline ends. CDR1 is LGHDT and CDR2 is YNNKEL in the germline V gene (reference sequence). There are 15 residues in the CDR3. The CDR3 protein is CASSQDLRVPNGYTF. The CDR3 coding sequence is TGTGCCAGCAGCCAAGATCTCCGGGTCCCGAATGGCTACACCTTC.

As to this clonotype: It may be a read error: a sequence one base away is much more abundant. The chain combines TRBV7-2 with TRBJ2-3, with D unresolved. The V end was cut by 1 base, the J end by 2 bases, with 7 bases between. The CDR3 runs to 14 residues. Germline CDR1 and CDR2: SGHTA and FQGNSA. The CDR3 loop reads CASSLVDNTDTQYF. The CDR3 nucleotides are TGTGCCAGCAGCTTAGTAGACAACACAGATACGCAGTATTTT.

This clonotype came up many times. V usage is TRBV3-1 and J usage is TRBJ2-3, with 10 bases that match TRBD1. Trimming removed 1 base from V and 6 bases from J; junction bases left unmatched: 7. Germline V gene sequence: CDR1 LGHDT, CDR2 YNNKEL (reference sequence). The CDR3 spans 16 residues. CDR3 amino acids: CASSQAGQGSGDTQYF. The CDR3 bases are TGTGCCAGCAGCCAAGCGGGACAGGGGAGTGGGGATACGCAGTATTTT.

The chain joins TRBV19 to TRBJ1-6; D not resolved. Per the germline V gene, CDR1 is LNHDA and CDR2 is SQIVND (reference sequence). V was clipped by 4 bases and J by 10 bases, with 14 bases between them. The CDR3 sequence is 14 residues long. For the CDR3, the DNA is TGTGCCAGTAGTACGGACCAACCAACATCACCCCTCCACTTT. Protein: CASSTDQPTSPLHF.

The chain has TRBV7-9 and TRBJ1-2; D gene uncertain. CDR3 length equals 12 residues. Germline V lookup: CDR1 SEHNR, CDR2 FQNEAQ (reference sequence). Trimming took off 0 bases at V and 8 bases at J, with 7 bases between the two ends. CDR3 nucleotide sequence: TGTGCCAGCAGCTTAGCCGAATACGGCTACACCTTC. Translating it yields CASSLAEYGYTF.

The table lists this clonotype with a few counts. The rearrangement uses TRBV5-5 and TRBJ1-1; D call uncertain. This CDR3 has 16 amino acids. Germline loops: CDR1 SGHKS, CDR2 YYEKEE (reference sequence). Trimming left V 0 bases short and J 4 bases short, with 16 bases between. The CDR3 loop is CASSLDFVGLGTEAFF. The CDR3 nucleotides read TGTGCCAGCAGCTTGGATTTTGTAGGGCTGGGCACTGAAGCTTTCTTT.

CDR3 residues: CATSDLDRVKLFF. The CDR3 DNA follows: TGTGCCACCAGTGATTTGGATCGGGTTAAGCTGTTTTTT. The chain joins TRBV24-1 to TRBJ2-2, with unresolved D. The V and J ends lost 0 bases and 12 bases respectively, with 10 bases between them. Germline V lookup: CDR1 KGHDR, CDR2 SFDVKD. The CDR3 sequence is 13 residues long.